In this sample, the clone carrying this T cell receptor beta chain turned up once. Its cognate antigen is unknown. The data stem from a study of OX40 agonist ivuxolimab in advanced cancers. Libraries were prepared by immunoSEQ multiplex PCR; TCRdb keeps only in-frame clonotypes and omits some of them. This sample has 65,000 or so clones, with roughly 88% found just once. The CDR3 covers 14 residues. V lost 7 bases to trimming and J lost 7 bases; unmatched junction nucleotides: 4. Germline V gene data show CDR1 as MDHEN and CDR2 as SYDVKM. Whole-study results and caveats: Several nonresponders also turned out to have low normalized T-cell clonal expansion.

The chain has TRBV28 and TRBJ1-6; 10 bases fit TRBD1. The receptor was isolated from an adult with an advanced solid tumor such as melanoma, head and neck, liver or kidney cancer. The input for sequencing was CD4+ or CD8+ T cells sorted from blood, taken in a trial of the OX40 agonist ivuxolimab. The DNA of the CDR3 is TGTGCCAGCACCCGGACAGGGGGGAATTCACCCCTCCACTTT. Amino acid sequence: CASTRTGGNSPLHF.